This paragraph covers one T cell receptor beta chain sequence. This sample was included in a study of regulatory T cells. Amplification used 52 TRBV primers and 13 TRBJ primers. Only in-frame clones appear in the TCRdb table, and some are missing; sequencing was by immunoSEQ multiplex PCR. This sample has about 18,000 clones; more than 90% occur once, and the top ten carry 30% to 40%. Germline V gene lookup returns CDR1 SGHVS and CDR2 FNYEAQ. The length of the CDR3 is 18 residues. V lost 3 bases, J lost 2 bases, and 7 bases stayed unmatched. The chain has TRBV7-6 and TRBJ2-3; TRBD2 agrees at 14 bases. The source of this sequence is a young adult with CD3G deficiency. The sequencing sample was made of CD8+ T cells sorted from blood. CDR3 bases: TGTGCCAGCAGCTTTGGACTAGCGGGGGGACCCCCCACAGATACGCAGTATTTT. Translated: CASSFGLAGGPPTDTQYF.